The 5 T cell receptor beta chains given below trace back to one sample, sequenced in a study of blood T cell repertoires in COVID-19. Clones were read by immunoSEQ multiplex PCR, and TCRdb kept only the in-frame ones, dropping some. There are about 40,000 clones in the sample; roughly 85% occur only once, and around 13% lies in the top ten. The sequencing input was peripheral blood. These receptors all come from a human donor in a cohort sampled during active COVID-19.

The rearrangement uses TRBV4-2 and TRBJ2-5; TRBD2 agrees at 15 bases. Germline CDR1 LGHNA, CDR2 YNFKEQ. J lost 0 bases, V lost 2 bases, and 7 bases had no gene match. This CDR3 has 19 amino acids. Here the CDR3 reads CASSQTGLAGGPYQETQYF. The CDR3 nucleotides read TGTGCCAGCAGCCAAACCGGACTAGCGGGGGGGCCGTACCAAGAGACCCAGTACTTC.

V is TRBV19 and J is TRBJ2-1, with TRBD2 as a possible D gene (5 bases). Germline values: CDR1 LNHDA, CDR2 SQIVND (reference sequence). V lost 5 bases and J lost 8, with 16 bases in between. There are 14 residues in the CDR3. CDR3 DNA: TGTGCCAGTAGTCCGAAGTATACTAGTGATGAGCAGTTCTTC. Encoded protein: CASSPKYTSDEQFF.

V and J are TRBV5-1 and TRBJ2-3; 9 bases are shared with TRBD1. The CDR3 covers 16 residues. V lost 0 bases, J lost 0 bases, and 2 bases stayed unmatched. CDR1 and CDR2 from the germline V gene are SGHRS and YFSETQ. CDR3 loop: CASSLEGQGSTDTQYF. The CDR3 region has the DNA TGCGCCAGCAGCTTGGAGGGACAGGGAAGCACAGATACGCAGTATTTT.

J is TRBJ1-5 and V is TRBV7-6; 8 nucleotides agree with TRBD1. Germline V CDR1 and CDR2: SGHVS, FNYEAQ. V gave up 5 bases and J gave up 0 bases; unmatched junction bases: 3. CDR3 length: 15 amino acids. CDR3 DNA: TGTGCCAGCAGCCCGGGACAGGATAGCAATCAGCCCCAGCATTTT. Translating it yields CASSPGQDSNQPQHF.

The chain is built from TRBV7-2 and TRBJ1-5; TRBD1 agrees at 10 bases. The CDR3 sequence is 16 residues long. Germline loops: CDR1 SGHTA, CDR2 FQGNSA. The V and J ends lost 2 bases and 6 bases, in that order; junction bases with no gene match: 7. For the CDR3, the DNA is TGTGCCAGCAGCTTAACGTGGGACAGGGGAGGTCAGCCCCAGCATTTT. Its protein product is CASSLTWDRGGQPQHF. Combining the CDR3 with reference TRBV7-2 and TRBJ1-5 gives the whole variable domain GAGVSQSPSNKVTEKGKDVELRCDPISGHTALYWYRQSLGQGLEFLIYFQGNSAPDKSGLPSDRFSAERTGGSVSTLTIQRTQQEDSAVYLCASSLTWDRGGQPQHFGDGTRLSIL.